These T cell receptor beta chains were read from a single sample in a study of shared T cell receptors in the human thymus. Data came from immunoSEQ multiplex PCR; TCRdb stores just in-frame clones and leaves some out. The repertoire holds hundreds of thousands of clones, 70% to 90% seen once, with more than 0.008% in the top ten. These same records also appear under a second study, on human thymus T cells.

The sequencing input was thymocytes. Every receptor here comes from a girl in the first two years of life with a congenital heart defect. Both conserved end residues are part of each CDR3. A D gene is named only where the DNA matches it firmly. Clone size is shown for a subset of rows, as once, few, many or a class of expanded clone.

size,D,J,V,DNA,CDR3
.,.,TRBJ1-6,TRBV9,TGTGCCAGCAGTAGTCAGGGATCAAATAATTCACCCCTCCACTTT,CASSSQGSNNSPLHF
.,TRBD1,TRBJ1-4,TRBV4-3,TGCGCCAGCAGCCAAGTTTGGACAGGGACCAGAGTTGCAACTAATGAAAAACTGTTTTTT,CASSQVWTGTRVATNEKLFF
.,.,TRBJ1-2,TRBV28,TGTGCCAGCAGCCTAAGACCGGGACAACCTTATGGCTACACCTTC,CASSLRPGQPYGYTF
.,TRBD1,TRBJ1-2,TRBV4-1,TGCGCCAGCAGTAGGGACAGATATCTCGGCTACACCTTC,CASSRDRYLGYTF
.,.,TRBJ2-7,TRBV6-6,TGTGCCAGCAGTTCCCGGGTAAGGGAGCACGAGCAGTACTTC,CASSSRVREHEQYF
.,.,TRBJ1-2,TRBV2,TGTGCCAGCAGTTTGACAGAGGGCTACACCTTC,CASSLTEGYTF
.,.,TRBJ1-2,TRBV7-5,TGTGCCAGAAGCCCTACTCGGGCGGGAGGCTACACCTTC,CARSPTRAGGYTF
.,.,TRBJ1-1,TRBV2,TGTGCCAGCAGTGTTATTGTCCCTTTGGGCGTGAACACTGAAGCTTTCTTT,CASSVIVPLGVNTEAFF
.,TRBD1,TRBJ2-2,TRBV30,TGTGCCTGGACCAAGTTACCGGGACAGGGGGGCACCGGGGAGCTGTTTTTT,CAWTKLPGQGGTGELFF
few,.,TRBJ1-5,TRBV27,TGTGCCAGCAGTTCCACTAGCCACGTGGAATATAGCAATCAGCCCCAGCATTTT,CASSSTSHVEYSNQPQHF
.,TRBD1,TRBJ1-2,TRBV28,TGTGCCAGCAGTCAAATCCCCGGACAGGCCTTAGGGAGCTATGGCTACACCTTC,CASSQIPGQALGSYGYTF
once,.,TRBJ1-2,TRBV2,TGTGCCAGCAGTGAAGCGGCCCTAACAGGTTTTATATGCTACACCTTC,CASSEAALTGFICYTF
.,TRBD1,TRBJ1-5,TRBV10-3,TGTGCCAGTGCCGGACAGGGGGCGCCGAATAGCAATCAGCCCCAGCATTTT,CASAGQGAPNSNQPQHF
.,.,TRBJ1-2,TRBV18,TGTGCCAGCTCACCGTCCCGGGAGAGGGCATATGGCTACACCTTC,CASSPSRERAYGYTF
.,TRBD2,TRBJ2-1,TRBV29-1,TGCAGCGCCGGGACTAGCTACGTCTACAATGAGCAGTTCTTC,CSAGTSYVYNEQFF
.,.,TRBJ2-3,TRBV4-3,TGCGCCAGCAGCAAAAGGGACTGCACAGATACGCAGTATTTT,CASSKRDCTDTQYF
.,.,TRBJ2-6,TRBV10-3,TGTGCCATCAGTGAGGGGAGCTCTGGGGCCAACGTCCTGACTTTC,CAISEGSSGANVLTF
.,.,TRBJ1-1,TRBV7-9,TGTGCCAGCAGCCCCCTCGGGTTGGGTCTGAACACTGAAGCTTTCTTT,CASSPLGLGLNTEAFF
.,TRBD2,TRBJ2-1,TRBV5-1,TGCGCCAGCAGCTTGAGGACTAGCGGGACCCCTGACAATGAGCAGTTCTTC,CASSLRTSGTPDNEQFF
.,TRBD1,TRBJ1-2,TRBV28,TGTGCCAGCAGTTCCATCACCCAGCATACAGGGGGCGTTCTATATGGCTACACCTTC,CASSSITQHTGGVLYGYTF
.,TRBD2,TRBJ2-5,TRBV15,TGTGCCACCAGCAGAGTCAGCGGGGGAGACAAAGAGACCCAGTACTTC,CATSRVSGGDKETQYF
.,.,TRBJ1-2,TRBV5-1,TGCGCCAGCAGCTTGGGCGGAGATGGCTACACCTTC,CASSLGGDGYTF
once,.,TRBJ1-5,TRBV6-6,TGTGCCAGCACCGGACAAAGGGAACAGCCCCAGCATTTT,CASTGQREQPQHF
.,TRBD1,TRBJ1-1,TRBV6-5,TGTGCCAGCAGCAGAGACAGGGGTTCTGAAGCTTTCTTT,CASSRDRGSEAFF
.,.,TRBJ1-4,TRBV2,TGTGCCAGCAGGACCGAGACAGTGTCAAGGACTGAAAAACTGTTTTTT,CASRTETVSRTEKLFF
.,.,TRBJ1-6,TRBV4-1,TGCGCCAGCAGCCACGAACAGGGCCCCAGGGGTTCACCCCTCCACTTT,CASSHEQGPRGSPLHF
.,.,TRBJ1-2,TRBV25-1,TGTGCCAGCAGTGAACCCCAGGTCCTCTATGGCTACACCTTC,CASSEPQVLYGYTF
.,TRBD1,TRBJ2-1,TRBV2,TGTGCCAGCAGGCTACTACAGGGGCTTTATCCGTACAATGAGCAGTTCTTC,CASRLLQGLYPYNEQFF
.,TRBD2,TRBJ2-1,TRBV5-4,TGTGCCAGCAGCTTAAATCCCGCGGGGGTTTACAATGAGCAGTTCTTC,CASSLNPAGVYNEQFF
.,.,TRBJ1-1,TRBV7-2,TGTGCCAGCATCAAAAGGGATCAGGGCACTGAAGCTTTCTTT,CASIKRDQGTEAFF
.,.,TRBJ1-1,TRBV5-1,TGCGCCAGTATGACGACAGGGAACACTGAAGCTTTCTTT,CASMTTGNTEAFF
.,.,TRBJ1-1,TRBV27,TGTGCCAGCAGTCCCACGAGGGCTTTCTTT,CASSPTRAFF
.,TRBD2,TRBJ2-1,TRBV5-1,TGCGCCAGCAGCTTGGCCGGACACCGACGGGGGGGAAGATCCTACAATGAGCAGTTCTTC,CASSLAGHRRGGRSYNEQFF
.,TRBD1,TRBJ1-2,TRBV7-9,TGTGCCAGCAGTCGGGTGGGTGCGGACAGGGGCTATGGCTACACCTTC,CASSRVGADRGYGYTF
.,.,TRBJ1-1,TRBV9,TGTGCCAGCAGCGCCCGGTGGGGCGGCGAAGCTTTCTTT,CASSARWGGEAFF
.,TRBD1,TRBJ1-6,TRBV27,TGTGCCAGCAGGGGGAACACAGGGGGCAGGAATTCACCCCTCCACTTT,CASRGNTGGRNSPLHF
.,.,TRBJ2-7,TRBV7-9,TGTGCCAGCAGCCTCATGGGGGGGGCATTTGAGTACGAGCAGTACTTC,CASSLMGGAFEYEQYF
.,.,TRBJ1-1,TRBV7-9,TGTGCCAGCAGCCAATCCAGCCTTTTTCAGGGTAGCACTGAAGCTTTCTTT,CASSQSSLFQGSTEAFF
.,TRBD1,TRBJ1-1,TRBV19,TGTGCCAGTACCACCGACAGGGCGGGTCGAATCTTGAACACTGAAGCTTTCTTT,CASTTDRAGRILNTEAFF
.,.,TRBJ2-2,TRBV7-2,TGTGCCAGCAGCTTAGTCAGCACCGGGGAGCTGTTTTTT,CASSLVSTGELFF
.,.,TRBJ1-4,TRBV12-5,TGTGCTAGTGGTTTTGAGAGGCATGAAAAACTGTTTTTT,CASGFERHEKLFF
.,.,TRBJ1-1,TRBV11-2,TGTGCCAGCAGCTTAGATCGCCAGGGTAGAAGTGGAAGGACTGAAGCTTTCTTT,CASSLDRQGRSGRTEAFF
.,.,TRBJ1-6,TRBV18,TGTGCCAGCTCACCACACAGGGCCTCCTATAATTCACCCCTCCACTTT,CASSPHRASYNSPLHF
.,.,TRBJ2-3,TRBV6-5,TGTGCCACCAAAGCGTTTGTAACAGATACGCAGTATTTT,CATKAFVTDTQYF
.,.,TRBJ1-1,TRBV29-1,TGCAGCGTTGGGACTGAGGACACTGAAGCTTTCTTT,CSVGTEDTEAFF
.,.,TRBJ2-5,TRBV18,TGTGCCAGCTCACCACTGATTGGGGACACCGAAGAGACCCAGTACTTC,CASSPLIGDTEETQYF
.,TRBD1,TRBJ2-3,TRBV15,TGTGCCACCAGCAGAACCACCGGGACAGGGAACGTCACAGATACGCAGTATTTT,CATSRTTGTGNVTDTQYF
.,.,TRBJ2-3,TRBV4-2,TGTGCCAGCAGCCAAGATTATCTGGCAAGCACAGATACGCAGTATTTT,CASSQDYLASTDTQYF
.,.,TRBJ1-2,TRBV25-1,TGTGCCAGCAGTCCTCCGGGGGATCCTTTAGGGTATGGCTACACCTTC,CASSPPGDPLGYGYTF
.,.,TRBJ2-7,TRBV12-5,TGTGCTAGTGGCGGAAAAGGACTTCAACCCCCACTCTACGAGCAGTACTTC,CASGGKGLQPPLYEQYF
.,.,TRBJ2-2,TRBV6-1,TGTGCCAGCGGGGCTGGGGAGCTGTTTTTT,CASGAGELFF
.,.,TRBJ1-2,TRBV12-2,TGTGCAAGTCGCACCCGACTGCGGGTCTATGGCTACACCTTC,CASRTRLRVYGYTF
.,TRBD2,TRBJ2-3,TRBV6-5,TGTGCCAGCAGTAGACTAGCCCCTGGCACAGATACGCAGTATTTT,CASSRLAPGTDTQYF
.,TRBD1,TRBJ1-1,TRBV6-1,TGTGCCAGCAGTGAAGCCGGGACAGGGGACATGAACACTGAAGCTTTCTTT,CASSEAGTGDMNTEAFF